This T cell receptor beta chain emerged from a study of monozygotic twins with inflammatory bowel disease. Overall study findings and caveats: By inverse Simpson index, TCRbeta diversity was lower in IBD patients than in healthy co-twins.

Comment on this clonotype: What it binds is unknown.

CDR1 is SGDLS and CDR2 is YYNGEE in the germline V gene. The CDR3 runs to 17 residues. Whole blood without T cell sorting served as the source of isolated total RNA. Template switching added UMIs carrying a 6-nucleotide sample barcode. TCRalpha and TCRbeta cDNA was put through two nested PCRs of approximately 17 and 9 cycles. TCRdb re-called the 5' RACE reads, yielding one record per CDR3 amino acid sequence without DNA. The ten top clones account for about 2.2%, within a sample of about 450,000 distinct CDR3 sequences. Sequencing was performed on blood. This TCR derives from a human donor with ulcerative colitis or Crohn's disease, or a healthy co-twin of an affected twin (not recorded which). V and J are TRBV9 and TRBJ2-5; TCRdb's D call of TRBD1 is untestable without DNA. The CDR3: CASSVDARTGGWETQYF.